The clone carrying this T cell receptor beta chain was found once. Its antigen is still unknown. This entry belongs to a study of a mutant IDH1 vaccine in newly diagnosed glioma. About the study: Before enrollment, the patients had been treated with radiotherapy alone, temozolomide alone, or both together. Most of them had received both.

The study's findings and limits: Patients showed vaccine-induced immune responses at a rate of more than 80%.

Documented time point: week 47, end of study. A 20-mer mutant IDH1 peptide at 300 ug was injected subcutaneously with topical imiquimod. Some clones are missing from TCRdb's copy, which holds only in-frame ones; the method was immunoSEQ multiplex PCR. The table lists about 36,000 clones, around 75% of them singletons, with about 9.6% in the top ten. The germline V and J ends were trimmed by 4 bases and 3 bases, with 17 bases remaining between them. This CDR3 region has 15 residues. Germline lookup yields CDR1 SGHRS and CDR2 YFSETQ. This chain connects TRBV5-1 to TRBJ2-7; weak D call: TRBD1 (6 bases). This specimen was PBMCs, taken from a glioma patient whose treatment included an IDH1 peptide vaccine. The receptor's source is a man aged 40-49 years with glioma. CDR3 protein: CASSPVQGSDYEQYF. DNA for the CDR3: TGCGCCAGCAGCCCCGTACAGGGCTCGGACTACGAGCAGTACTTC.